The 10 T cell receptor beta chains in this list originate from one sample, sequenced in a study of T-cell memory formation after mild COVID-19. Via MiXCR, TCRdb re-called the 5' RACE reads, giving one row per CDR3 protein. The sample holds 220,000 or so distinct CDR3 sequences, approximately 10% seen once. Sequenced material: PBMCs or a T cell subset sorted from them (not recorded which). The receptor source for this set is a man aged 18 to 30 who had mild COVID-19 (a few samples of this study predate the infection). Cell type and time point are not known.

This chain links TRBV7-2 with TRBJ1-2, with unresolved D. The V and J ends lost 4 bases and 6 bases respectively, with 9 bases between them. There are 12 residues in the CDR3. Germline V lookup: CDR1 SGHTA, CDR2 FQGNSA. As DNA, the CDR3 is TGTGCCAGCAGCTCCCGGTTTGATGGCTACACCTTC. Its translation: CASSSRFDGYTF.

In this sample, this clonotype turned up a few times. This chain links TRBV12-3 or TRBV12-4 with TRBJ2-5, with 10 nucleotides matching TRBD2. With V trimmed by 1 base and J by 2 bases, 4 bases remained unmatched. The CDR3 consists of 16 residues. The CDR3 sequence: CASSLGGLAYQETQYF. The CDR3 DNA reads as TGTGCCAGCAGTTTAGGGGGACTAGCGTATCAAGAGACCCAGTACTTC.

The chain joins TRBV5-1 to TRBJ2-3; TRBD1 is a possible D gene (6 bases). V was pared by 4 bases and J by 6 bases, with 24 bases between. The germline V gene has CDR1 SGHRS and CDR2 YFSETQ. The CDR3 loop spans 17 amino acids. Here the CDR3 DNA reads TGCGCCAGCAGCATACCAAGGGACACACAACCGAGGGATACGCAGTATTTT. Protein sequence: CASSIPRDTQPRDTQYF.

In its sample, this clonotype was seen a few times. In DNA, the CDR3 is TGTGCCAGCAGCTCCGACAGGGTGGTCGATACGCAGTATTTT. It translates to CASSSDRVVDTQYF. V gene TRBV5-6 combines with J gene TRBJ2-3; 7 nucleotides align to TRBD1. With V trimmed by 3 bases and J by 6 bases, 7 bases remained unmatched. Per the germline V gene, CDR1 is SGHDT and CDR2 is YYEEEE. The CDR3 sequence is 14 residues long. The variable domain in full, with the rest retrieved from reference TRBV5-6 and TRBJ2-3, is DAGVTQSPTHLIKTRGQQVTLRCSPKSGHDTVSWYQQALGQGPQFIFQYYEEEERQRGNFPDRFSGHQFPNYSSELNVNALLLGDSALYLCASSSDRVVDTQYFGPGTRLTVL.

The V gene is TRBV3-1, the J gene TRBJ2-3, with D possibly TRBD2 on 5 matching bases. Germline CDR1 reads LGHDT; CDR2 reads YNNKEL (reference sequence). The CDR3 consists of 12 residues. V was trimmed by 3 bases and J by 5 bases, leaving 6 bases between them. The CDR3, as DNA: TGTGCCAGCAGCCACCGGGGAGATACGCAGTATTTT. It yields the protein CASSHRGDTQYF.

The sample holds a few counts of this clonotype. This rearrangement joins TRBV20-1 to TRBJ1-2; no clear D gene. The CDR3 covers 15 residues. Trimming stripped 2 bases from V and 0 bases from J, with 13 bases between. The germline CDR1 and CDR2 sequences are DFQATT and SNEGSKA (reference sequence). The CDR3 here is CSARKTDGPNYGYTF. As DNA, the CDR3 is TGCAGTGCTAGAAAAACGGACGGACCTAACTATGGCTACACCTTC.

The rearrangement links TRBV7-3 to TRBJ2-7; D may be TRBD2 (6 bases). Trimming cost V 5 bases and J 2 bases, with 10 bases left between them. Germline V CDR1 and CDR2: SGHTA, FQGTGA. The CDR3 loop spans 13 amino acids. The CDR3 spells CASSPGEAYEQYF. The CDR3 DNA sequence: TGTGCCAGCAGCCCCGGGGAGGCCTACGAGCAGTACTTC.

This clonotype was seen a few times. V gene TRBV10-1 combines with J gene TRBJ2-5; the D is unclear. V shed 7 bases and J shed 2 bases, with 11 bases lying between them. Germline CDR1 WNHNN, CDR2 SYGVQD (reference sequence). This CDR3 is 13 amino acids long. The CDR3 here is CASIKPEQETQYF. As DNA, the CDR3 is TGCGCCAGCATAAAGCCAGAACAAGAGACCCAGTACTTC.

This clonotype was counted a few times. The chain is built from TRBV7-8 and TRBJ1-5; D is undetermined. Trimming removed 3 bases from V and 6 bases from J, with 6 bases in between. There are 12 residues in the CDR3. Germline V gene lookup returns CDR1 SGHVS and CDR2 FQNEAQ. CDR3 sequence (DNA): TGTGCCAGCAGCTTGTCTGCTCAGCCCCAGCATTTT. Its translation: CASSLSAQPQHF. The variable domain in full, with the rest retrieved from reference TRBV7-8 and TRBJ1-5, is GAGVSQSPRYKVAKRGQDVALRCDPISGHVSLFWYQQALGQGPEFLTYFQNEAQLDKSGLPSDRFFAERPEGSVSTLKIQRTQQEDSAVYLCASSLSAQPQHFGDGTRLSIL.

This clonotype showed up just a few times. V gene TRBV4-2 combines with J gene TRBJ1-6; possibly TRBD1 for D (6 bases). CDR3 size: 16 residues. V shed 1 base and J shed 7 bases, with 14 bases lying between them. CDR1 and CDR2 (germline): LGHNA, YNFKEQ. Here the CDR3 reads CASSQGSGDRNSPLHF. CDR3 nucleotide sequence: TGTGCCAGCAGCCAAGGCTCAGGGGATCGCAATTCACCCCTCCACTTT.